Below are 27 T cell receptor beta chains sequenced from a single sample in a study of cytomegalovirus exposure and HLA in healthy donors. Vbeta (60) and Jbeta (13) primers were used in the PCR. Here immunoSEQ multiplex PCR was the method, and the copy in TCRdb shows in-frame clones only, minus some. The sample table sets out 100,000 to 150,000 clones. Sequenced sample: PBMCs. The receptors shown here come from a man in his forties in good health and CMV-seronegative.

This CDR3 reads CASREGRSSGNTIYF. DNA for the CDR3: TGTGCCAGCAGGGAGGGCAGGAGCTCTGGAAACACCATATATTTT. The rearrangement joins TRBV28 to TRBJ1-3; no clear D gene. Germline V gene lookup returns CDR1 MDHEN and CDR2 SYDVKM. CDR3 length: 15 residues. V lost 6 bases and J lost 0, with 12 bases in between.

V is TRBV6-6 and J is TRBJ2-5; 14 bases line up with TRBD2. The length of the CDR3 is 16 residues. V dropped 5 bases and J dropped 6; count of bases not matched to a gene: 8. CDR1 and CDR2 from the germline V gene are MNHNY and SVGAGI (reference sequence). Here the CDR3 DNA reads TGTGCCAGCAGTCGTGGACTAGCGGGGGGCTTGAAGACCCAGTACTTC. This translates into CASSRGLAGGLKTQYF.

The CDR3: CASTGQGAWNTEAFF. The CDR3 DNA reads as TGTGCCTCGACTGGACAGGGCGCCTGGAACACTGAAGCTTTCTTT. This sequence joins TRBV30 and TRBJ1-1; TRBD1 aligns across 8 bases. CDR1 and CDR2 from the germline V gene are GTSNPN and SVGIG (reference sequence). The J segment lost 1 base and the V segment lost 7 bases, leaving 11 bases of the junction unmatched. This CDR3 is built from 15 residues.

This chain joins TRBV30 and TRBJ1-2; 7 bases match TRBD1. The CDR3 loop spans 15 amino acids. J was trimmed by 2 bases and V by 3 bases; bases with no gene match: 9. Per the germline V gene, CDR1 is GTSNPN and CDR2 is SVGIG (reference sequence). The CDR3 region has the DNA TGTGCCTGGAGACACGAAGGGACAGCCAACTATGGCTACACCTTC. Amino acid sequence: CAWRHEGTANYGYTF.

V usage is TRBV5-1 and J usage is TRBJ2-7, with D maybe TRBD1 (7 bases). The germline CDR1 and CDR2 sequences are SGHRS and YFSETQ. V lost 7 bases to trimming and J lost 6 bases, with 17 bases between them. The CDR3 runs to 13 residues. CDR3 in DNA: TGCGCCAGCGGCGCAGGGGGACTCGGCGAGCAGTACTTC. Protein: CASGAGGLGEQYF.

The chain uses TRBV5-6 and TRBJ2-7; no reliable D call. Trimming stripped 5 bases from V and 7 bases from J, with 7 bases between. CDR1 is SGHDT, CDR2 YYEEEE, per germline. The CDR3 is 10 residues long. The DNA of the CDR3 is TGTGCCAGCAGGCGCCCGGAGCAGTACTTC. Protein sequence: CASRRPEQYF.

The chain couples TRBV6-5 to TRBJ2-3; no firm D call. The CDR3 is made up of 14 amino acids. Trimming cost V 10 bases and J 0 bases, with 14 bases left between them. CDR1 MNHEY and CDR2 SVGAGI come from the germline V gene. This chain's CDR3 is CATRGSSSTDTQYF. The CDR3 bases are TGTGCCACCCGCGGCTCGTCTAGCACAGATACGCAGTATTTT.

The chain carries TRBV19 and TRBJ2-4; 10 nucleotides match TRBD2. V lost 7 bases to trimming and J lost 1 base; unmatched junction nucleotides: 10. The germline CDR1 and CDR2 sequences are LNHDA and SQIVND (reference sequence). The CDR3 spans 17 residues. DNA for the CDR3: TGTGCCAGTAACCCTCCTAGCGGGAGTGCCGCCAAAAACATTCAGTACTTC. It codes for CASNPPSGSAAKNIQYF. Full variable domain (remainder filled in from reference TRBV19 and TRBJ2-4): DGGITQSPKYLFRKEGQNVTLSCEQNLNHDAMYWYRQDPGQGLRLIYYSQIVNDFQKGDIAEGYSVSREKKESFPLTVTSAQKNPTAFYLCASNPPSGSAAKNIQYFGAGTRLSVL.

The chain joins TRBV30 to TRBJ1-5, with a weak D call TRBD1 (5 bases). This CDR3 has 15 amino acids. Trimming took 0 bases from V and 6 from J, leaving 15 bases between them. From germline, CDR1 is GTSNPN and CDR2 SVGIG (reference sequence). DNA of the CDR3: TGTGCCTGGAGTGTACGGAGCGGGGCGGGTCAGCCCCAGCATTTT. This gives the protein CAWSVRSGAGQPQHF.

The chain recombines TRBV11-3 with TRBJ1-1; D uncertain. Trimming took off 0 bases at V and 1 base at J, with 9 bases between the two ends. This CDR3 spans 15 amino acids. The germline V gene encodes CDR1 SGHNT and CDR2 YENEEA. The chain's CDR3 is CASSLEGRGNTEAFF. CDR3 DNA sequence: TGTGCCAGCAGCTTAGAGGGCCGGGGGAACACTGAAGCTTTCTTT.

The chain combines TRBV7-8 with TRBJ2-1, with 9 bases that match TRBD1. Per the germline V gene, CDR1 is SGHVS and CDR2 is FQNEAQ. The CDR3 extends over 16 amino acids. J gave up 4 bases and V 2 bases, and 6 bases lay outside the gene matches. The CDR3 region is CASSLSRDRDYNEQFF. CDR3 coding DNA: TGTGCCAGCAGCTTATCCCGGGACAGGGATTACAATGAGCAGTTCTTC.

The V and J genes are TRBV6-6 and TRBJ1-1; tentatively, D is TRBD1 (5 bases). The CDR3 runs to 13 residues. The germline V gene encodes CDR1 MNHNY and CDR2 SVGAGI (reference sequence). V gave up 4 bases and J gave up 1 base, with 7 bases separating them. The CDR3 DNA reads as TGTGCCAGCAGTTCCGGGGGGAACACTGAAGCTTTCTTT. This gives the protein CASSSGGNTEAFF.

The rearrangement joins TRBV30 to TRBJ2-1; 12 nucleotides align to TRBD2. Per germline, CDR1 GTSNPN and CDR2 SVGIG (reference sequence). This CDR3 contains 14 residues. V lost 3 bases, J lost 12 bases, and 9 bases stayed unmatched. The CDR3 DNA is TGTGCCTGGAGAGGTCGGCTAGCGGGAGGGGGGCAGTTCTTC. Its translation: CAWRGRLAGGGQFF.

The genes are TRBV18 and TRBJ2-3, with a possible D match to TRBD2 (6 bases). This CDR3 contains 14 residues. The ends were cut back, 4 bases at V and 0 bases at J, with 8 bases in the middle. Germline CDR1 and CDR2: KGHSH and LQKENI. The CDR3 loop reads CASSRGVSTDTQYF. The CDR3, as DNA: TGTGCCAGCTCACGCGGGGTTAGCACAGATACGCAGTATTTT.

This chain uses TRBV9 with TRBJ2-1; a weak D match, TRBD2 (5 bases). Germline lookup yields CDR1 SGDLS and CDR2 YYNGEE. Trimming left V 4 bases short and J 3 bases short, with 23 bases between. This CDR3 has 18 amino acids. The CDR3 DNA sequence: TGTGCCAGCAGCCTACCGGACCTACCCGGGGAAAACTACAATGAGCAGTTCTTC. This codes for CASSLPDLPGENYNEQFF.

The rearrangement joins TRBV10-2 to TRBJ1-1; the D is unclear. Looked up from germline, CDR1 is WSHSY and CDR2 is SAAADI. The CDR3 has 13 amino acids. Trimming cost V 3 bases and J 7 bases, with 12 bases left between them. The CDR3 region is CASSERHLREAFF. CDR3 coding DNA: TGCGCCAGCAGTGAAAGACACCTACGTGAAGCTTTCTTT.

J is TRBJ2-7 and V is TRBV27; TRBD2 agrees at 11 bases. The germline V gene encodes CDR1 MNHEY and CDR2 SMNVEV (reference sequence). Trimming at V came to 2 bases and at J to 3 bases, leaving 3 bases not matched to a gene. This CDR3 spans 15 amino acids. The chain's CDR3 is CASSLGGLADYEQYF. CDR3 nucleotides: TGTGCCAGCAGTTTAGGGGGACTAGCGGACTACGAGCAGTACTTC.

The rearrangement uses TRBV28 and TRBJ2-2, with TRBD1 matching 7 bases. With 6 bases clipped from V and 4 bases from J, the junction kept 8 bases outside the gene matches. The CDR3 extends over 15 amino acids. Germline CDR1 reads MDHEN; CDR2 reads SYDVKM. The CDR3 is CASSFLGTATGELFF. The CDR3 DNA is TGTGCCAGCAGCTTCTTAGGGACAGCCACCGGGGAGCTGTTTTTT.

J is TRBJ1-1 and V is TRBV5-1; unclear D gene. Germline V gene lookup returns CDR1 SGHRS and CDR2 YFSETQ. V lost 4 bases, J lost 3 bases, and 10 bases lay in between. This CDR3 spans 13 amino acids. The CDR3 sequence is CASSPVRYTEAFF. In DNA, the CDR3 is TGCGCCAGCAGCCCGGTCAGGTACACTGAAGCTTTCTTT.

DNA for the CDR3: TGCGCCAGCAGCTTATCGTCCAGAAAAGAGACCCAGTACTTC. Translated, it gives CASSLSSRKETQYF. The chain is built from TRBV5-1 and TRBJ2-5; D is uncertain. The germline gives CDR1 SGHRS, CDR2 YFSETQ. The CDR3 length is 14 residues. The ends were cut back, 2 bases at V and 3 bases at J, with 11 bases in the middle.

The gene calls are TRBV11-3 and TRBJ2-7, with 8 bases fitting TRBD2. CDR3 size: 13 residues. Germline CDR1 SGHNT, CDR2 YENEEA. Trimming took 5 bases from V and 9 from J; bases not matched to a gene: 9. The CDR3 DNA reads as TGTGCCAGCAGCCCCTTTAGCGGGAAGGCGCAGTACTTC. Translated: CASSPFSGKAQYF.

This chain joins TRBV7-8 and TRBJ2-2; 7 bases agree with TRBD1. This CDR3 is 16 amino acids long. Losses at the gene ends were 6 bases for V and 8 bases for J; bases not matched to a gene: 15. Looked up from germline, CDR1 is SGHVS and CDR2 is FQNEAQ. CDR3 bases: TGTGCCAGCAGGGCCTCCGGGACAGAGAGACGTGGGGAGCTGTTTTTT. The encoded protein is CASRASGTERRGELFF.

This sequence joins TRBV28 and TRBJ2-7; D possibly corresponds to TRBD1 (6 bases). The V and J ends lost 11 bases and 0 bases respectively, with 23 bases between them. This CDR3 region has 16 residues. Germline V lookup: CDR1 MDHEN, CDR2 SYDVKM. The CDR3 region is CALGLRQALFSYEQYF. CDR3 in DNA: TGTGCCTTGGGTTTAAGACAGGCCCTATTCTCCTACGAGCAGTACTTC.

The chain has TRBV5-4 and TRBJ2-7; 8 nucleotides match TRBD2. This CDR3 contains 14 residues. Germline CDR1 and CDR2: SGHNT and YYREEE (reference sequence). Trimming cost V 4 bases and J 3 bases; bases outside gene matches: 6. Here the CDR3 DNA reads TGTGCCAGCAGCGTCCCCGGGACTAGCTACGAGCAGTACTTC. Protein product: CASSVPGTSYEQYF.

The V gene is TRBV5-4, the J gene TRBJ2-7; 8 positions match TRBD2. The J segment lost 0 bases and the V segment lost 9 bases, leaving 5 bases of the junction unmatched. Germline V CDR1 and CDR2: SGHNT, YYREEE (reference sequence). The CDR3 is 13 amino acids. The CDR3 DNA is TGTGCCACCAAGCGGGAGAGCTCCTACGAGCAGTACTTC. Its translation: CATKRESSYEQYF.

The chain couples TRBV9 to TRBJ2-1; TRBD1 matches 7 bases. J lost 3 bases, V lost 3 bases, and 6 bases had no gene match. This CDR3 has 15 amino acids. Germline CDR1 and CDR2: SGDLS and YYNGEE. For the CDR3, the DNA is TGTGCCAGCAGCGGCCGGGACAGCTACTACAATGAGCAGTTCTTC. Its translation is CASSGRDSYYNEQFF.

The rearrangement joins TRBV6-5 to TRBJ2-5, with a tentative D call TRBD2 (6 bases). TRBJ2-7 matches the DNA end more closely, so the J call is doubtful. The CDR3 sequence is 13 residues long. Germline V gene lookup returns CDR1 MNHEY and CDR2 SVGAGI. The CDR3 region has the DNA TGTGCCACCTACCGGGCGGGGACCTACGAGCAGTACTTC. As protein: CATYRAGTYEQYF.